These T cell receptor beta chains were read from a single sample in a study of response to subunit inactivated influenza vaccine. From the RT-PCR reads, TCRdb called clonotypes with MiXCR, one entry per CDR3 protein. The table shows hundreds of thousands of distinct CDR3 sequences, with 14% occurring only once. The sequenced sample was PBMCs from blood, obtained 14 to 15 days before vaccination. Source of these receptors: a man aged 45 to 65 who received an inactivated influenza vaccine. Both conserved end residues are part of each CDR3. D genes are given only for firm matches. Where a row states a size, it is once, few, many or the class of an expanded clone; other rows omit it.

J gene,D gene,clone size,V gene,CDR3 DNA,CDR3 protein
TRBJ2-7,-,few,TRBV20-1,TGCAGTGCTTATGGGCATACCTACGAGCAGTACTTC,CSAYGHTYEQYF
TRBJ2-5,TRBD1,few,TRBV5-1,TGCGCCAGCAGCTGGGGGGACAGGCCCCAAGAGACCCAGTACTTC,CASSWGDRPQETQYF
TRBJ1-1,-,-,TRBV4-2,TGTGCCAGCAGCCAGGGACAACACCGAGGCACTGAAGCTTTCTTT,CASSQGQHRGTEAFF
TRBJ1-1,-,-,TRBV12-3/TRBV12-4,TGTGCCAGCAGTTGGTGGGGGCTGAACACTGAAGCTTTCTTT,CASSWWGLNTEAFF
TRBJ2-6,-,few,TRBV10-3,TGTGCCAGGACAGTGCCCCTTCCCTCTGGGGCCAACGTCCTGACTTTC,CARTVPLPSGANVLTF
TRBJ1-4,-,-,TRBV6-5,TGTGCCAGCAGTTACTTAAAAGTCGGCAGGGTCGGTAAACTGTTTTTT,CASSYLKVGRVGKLFF
TRBJ2-2,TRBD1,many,TRBV20-1,TGCAGTGCTAGAGATCAAGGGGGCTGGGAGCTGTTTTTT,CSARDQGGWELFF
TRBJ2-5,-,few,TRBV20-1,TGCAGTGCAAGCTTCCCGGGAATGGAGACCCAGTACTTC,CSASFPGMETQYF
TRBJ2-3,TRBD1,few,TRBV7-2,TGTGCCAGCAGCTTATCCAGGGGGTGGGCAGATACGCAGTATTTT,CASSLSRGWADTQYF
TRBJ2-3,-,few,TRBV7-2,TGTGCCAGCAGCCCCGACTTTGGGTTTGGGAATACGCAGTATTTT,CASSPDFGFGNTQYF
TRBJ1-5,-,-,TRBV4-2,TGTGCCAGCAGCCCCTCTGGCTACAGGGACGTACATCAGCCCCAGCATTTT,CASSPSGYRDVHQPQHF
TRBJ2-3,-,-,TRBV2,TGTGCCAGCAGTGCAGAAACAGATACGCAGTATTTT,CASSAETDTQYF
TRBJ2-4,-,-,TRBV5-6,TGTGCCAGCAGCCCGGGTATAGCCAAAAACATTCAGTACTTC,CASSPGIAKNIQYF
TRBJ2-7,-,-,TRBV4-3,TGCGCCAGCAGCAGGGGCCCAGGGTACTACGAGCAGTACTTC,CASSRGPGYYEQYF
TRBJ2-5,-,-,TRBV7-2,TGTGCCAGCAGCTTAAATAGCGGAGGCGTAGGGACCCAGTACTTC,CASSLNSGGVGTQYF
TRBJ1-1,-,-,TRBV29-1,TGCAGCGTTGACAGGGTAAGGTCCTTCATGAACACTGAAGCTTTCTTT,CSVDRVRSFMNTEAFF
TRBJ2-7,-,-,TRBV7-2,TGTGCCAGCAGCTTACCCAGGAACTACGAGCAGTACTTC,CASSLPRNYEQYF
TRBJ2-3,-,few,TRBV27,TGTGCCAGCATCAGTGCAGATACGCAGTATTTT,CASISADTQYF
TRBJ2-1,-,-,TRBV29-1,TGCAGCGTCCGCTGGGGGGGGCCCCTTGGATCCTACAATGAGCAGTTCTTC,CSVRWGGPLGSYNEQFF
TRBJ2-5,-,few,TRBV4-2,TGTGCCAGCAGCCCGGAAGGGACTGTCCAAGAGACCCAGTACTTC,CASSPEGTVQETQYF
TRBJ2-5,-,-,TRBV27,TGTGCCAGCAGTTTAGATAGTGAGAGAGGACTTACGGTTCAGGAGACCCAGTACTTC,CASSLDSERGLTVQETQYF
TRBJ1-2,TRBD1,few,TRBV5-6,TGTGCCAGCAGCTTACAGGGGGCGGGCTCGTATGGCTACACCTTC,CASSLQGAGSYGYTF
TRBJ2-3,-,-,TRBV4-3,TGCGCCAGCAGCCAACGGTTGGAGGGTCATGAGTATTTT,CASSQRLEGHEYF
TRBJ2-1,-,few,TRBV6-1,TGTGCCAGCAGTGATGAGGGGAAAGGGTACAATGAGCAGTTCTTC,CASSDEGKGYNEQFF
TRBJ2-5,TRBD1,-,TRBV20-1,TGCAGTGCAAGGGGGCGGGAGACCCAGTACTTC,CSARGRETQYF
TRBJ2-5,-,many,TRBV29-1,TGCAGCGTGGGGAGACGGGACACGAGCTTAGGGACCCAGTACTTC,CSVGRRDTSLGTQYF
TRBJ1-4,-,many,TRBV12-3/TRBV12-4,TGTGCCAGCAGTTTTAACGGTGAAAAACTGTTTTTT,CASSFNGEKLFF
TRBJ2-5,-,-,TRBV5-1,TGCGCCAGCAGCTTGGGGGGGGCGATGGAGACCCAGTACTTC,CASSLGGAMETQYF
TRBJ2-5,-,few,TRBV12-3/TRBV12-4,TGTGCCAGCAGAGAGAGTCGGGAGACCCAGTACTTC,CASRESRETQYF
TRBJ1-5,-,few,TRBV2,TGTGCCAGCAGCACCGGACGGCACAATCAGCCCCAGCATTTT,CASSTGRHNQPQHF
TRBJ2-2,-,-,TRBV20-1,TGCAGTGCTAGAACCCATTGGGGTCGGGACACCGGGGAGCTGTTTTTT,CSARTHWGRDTGELFF
TRBJ2-7,-,few,TRBV7-9,TGTGCCAGCGCCGTCGGACAATACGAGCAGTACTTC,CASAVGQYEQYF
TRBJ2-6,-,-,TRBV6-2/TRBV6-3,TGTGCCAGCACCACAAAAGGACCTTCTGGGGCCAACGTCCTGACTTTC,CASTTKGPSGANVLTF
TRBJ1-1,-,-,TRBV4-1,TGCGCCAGCAGCCAAGGGTCCGGAGGGGACACTGAAGCTTTCTTT,CASSQGSGGDTEAFF